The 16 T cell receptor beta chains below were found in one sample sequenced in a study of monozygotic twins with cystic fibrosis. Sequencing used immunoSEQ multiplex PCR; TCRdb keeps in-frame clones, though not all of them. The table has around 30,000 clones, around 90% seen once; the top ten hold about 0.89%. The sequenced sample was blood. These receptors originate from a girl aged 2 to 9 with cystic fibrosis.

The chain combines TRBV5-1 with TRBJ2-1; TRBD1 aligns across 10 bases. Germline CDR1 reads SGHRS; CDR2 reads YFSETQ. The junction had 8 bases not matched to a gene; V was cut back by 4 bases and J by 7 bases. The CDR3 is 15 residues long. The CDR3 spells CASSVAGTGVNEQFF. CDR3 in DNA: TGCGCCAGCAGCGTAGCCGGGACAGGGGTTAATGAGCAGTTCTTC.

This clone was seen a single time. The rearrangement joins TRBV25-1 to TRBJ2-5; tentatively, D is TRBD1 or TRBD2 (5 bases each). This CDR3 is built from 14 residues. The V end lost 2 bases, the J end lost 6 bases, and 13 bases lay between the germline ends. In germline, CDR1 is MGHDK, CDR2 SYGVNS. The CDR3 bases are TGTGCCAGCAGTGAAGCCGGGACGGAGAAGACCCAGTACTTC. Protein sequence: CASSEAGTEKTQYF. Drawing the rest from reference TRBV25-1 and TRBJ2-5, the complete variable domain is EADIYQTPRYLVIGTGKKITLECSQTMGHDKMYWYQQDPGMELHLIHYSYGVNSTEKGDLSSESTVSRIRTEHFPLTLESARPSHTSQYLCASSEAGTEKTQYFGPGTRLLVL.

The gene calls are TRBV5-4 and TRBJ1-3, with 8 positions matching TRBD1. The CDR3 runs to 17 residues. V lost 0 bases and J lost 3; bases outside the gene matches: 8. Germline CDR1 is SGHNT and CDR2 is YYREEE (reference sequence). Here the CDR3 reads CASSLGPQGAIGNTIYF. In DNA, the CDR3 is TGTGCCAGCAGCTTGGGGCCCCAGGGGGCGATTGGAAACACCATATATTTT.

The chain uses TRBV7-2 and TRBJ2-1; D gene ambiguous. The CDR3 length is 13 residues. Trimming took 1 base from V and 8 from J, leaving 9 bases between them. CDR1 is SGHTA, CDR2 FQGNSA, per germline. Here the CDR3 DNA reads TGTGCCAGCAGCTTAGTGACGGTTGATGAGCAGTTCTTC. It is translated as CASSLVTVDEQFF.

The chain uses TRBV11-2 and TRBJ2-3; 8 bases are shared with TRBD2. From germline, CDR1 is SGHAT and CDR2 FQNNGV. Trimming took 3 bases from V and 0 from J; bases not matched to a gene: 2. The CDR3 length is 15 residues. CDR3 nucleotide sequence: TGTGCCAGCAGCTTCACTAGCGGTAGCACAGATACGCAGTATTTT. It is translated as CASSFTSGSTDTQYF.

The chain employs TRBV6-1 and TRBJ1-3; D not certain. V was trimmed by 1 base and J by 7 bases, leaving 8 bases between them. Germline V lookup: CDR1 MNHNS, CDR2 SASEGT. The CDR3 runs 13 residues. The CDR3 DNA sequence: TGTGCCAGCAGTGAAGGGTACCGTAACACCATATATTTT. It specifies CASSEGYRNTIYF.

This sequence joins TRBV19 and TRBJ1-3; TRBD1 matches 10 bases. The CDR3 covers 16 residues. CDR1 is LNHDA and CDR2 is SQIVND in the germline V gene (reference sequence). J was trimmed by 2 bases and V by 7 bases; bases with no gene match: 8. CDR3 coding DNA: TGTGCCAGTACCATGAGGGGACAGGGGCCTGGAAACACCATATATTTT. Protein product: CASTMRGQGPGNTIYF.

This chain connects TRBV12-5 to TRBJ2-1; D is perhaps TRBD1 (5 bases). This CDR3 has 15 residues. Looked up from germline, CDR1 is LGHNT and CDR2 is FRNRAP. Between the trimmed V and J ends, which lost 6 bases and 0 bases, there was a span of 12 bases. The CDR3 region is CASGPDSFSYNEQFF. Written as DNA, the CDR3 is TGTGCTAGTGGGCCAGACAGCTTCTCCTACAATGAGCAGTTCTTC.

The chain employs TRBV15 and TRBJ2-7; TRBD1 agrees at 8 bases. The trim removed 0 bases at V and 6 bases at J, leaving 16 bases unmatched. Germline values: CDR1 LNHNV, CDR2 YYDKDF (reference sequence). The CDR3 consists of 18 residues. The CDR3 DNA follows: TGTGCCACCAGCAGAGATCGAACAGGGGGTGCGGTAAGCGGCGAGCAGTACTTC. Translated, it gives CATSRDRTGGAVSGEQYF.

CDR3 protein: CASSGDSAPYEQYF. Written as DNA, the CDR3 is TGTGCCAGCAGCGGAGACAGTGCCCCCTACGAGCAGTACTTC. The chain links TRBV5-6 to TRBJ2-5; tentative D call: TRBD1 (5 bases). The DNA end is a closer match to TRBJ2-7, so the J assignment may be wrong. Germline V gives CDR1 SGHDT, CDR2 YYEEEE. The CDR3 has 14 residues.

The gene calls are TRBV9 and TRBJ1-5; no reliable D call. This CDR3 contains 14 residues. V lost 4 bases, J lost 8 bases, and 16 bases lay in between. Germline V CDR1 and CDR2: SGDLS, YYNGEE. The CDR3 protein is CASSSGQFGEPQHF. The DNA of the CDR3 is TGTGCCAGCAGCTCGGGCCAATTCGGGGAGCCCCAGCATTTT.

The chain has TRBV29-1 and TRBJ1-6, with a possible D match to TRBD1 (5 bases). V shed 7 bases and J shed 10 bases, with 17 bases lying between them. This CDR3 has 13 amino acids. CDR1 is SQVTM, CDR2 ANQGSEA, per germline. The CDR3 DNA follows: TGCAGCGCAATGGCAGGGTTCGGATCACCCCTCCACTTT. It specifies CSAMAGFGSPLHF.

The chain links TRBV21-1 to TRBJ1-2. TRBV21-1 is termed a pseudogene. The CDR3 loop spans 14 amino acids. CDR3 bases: TGTGCCAGCAGCAAAAGGGCAGCTAACTATGGCTACACCTTC. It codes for CASSKRAANYGYTF.

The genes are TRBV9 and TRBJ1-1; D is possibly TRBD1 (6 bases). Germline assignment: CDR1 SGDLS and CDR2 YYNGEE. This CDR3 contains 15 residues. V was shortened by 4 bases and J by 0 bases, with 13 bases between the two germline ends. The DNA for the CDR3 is TGTGCCAGCAGCTTCGACAGGAATTTGAACACTGAAGCTTTCTTT. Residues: CASSFDRNLNTEAFF.

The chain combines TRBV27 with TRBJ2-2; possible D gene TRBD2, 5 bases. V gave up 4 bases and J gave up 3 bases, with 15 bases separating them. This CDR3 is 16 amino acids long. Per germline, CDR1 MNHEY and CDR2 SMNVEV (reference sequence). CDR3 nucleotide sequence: TGTGCCAGCAGTTCCTTACCGGTCGGGGACACCGGGGAGCTGTTTTTT. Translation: CASSSLPVGDTGELFF.

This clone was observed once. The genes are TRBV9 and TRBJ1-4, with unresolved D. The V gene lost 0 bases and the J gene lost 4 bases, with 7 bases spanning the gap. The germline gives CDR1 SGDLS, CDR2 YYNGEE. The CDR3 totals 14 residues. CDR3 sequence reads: CASSVGGDNEKLFF. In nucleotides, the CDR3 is TGTGCCAGCAGCGTAGGGGGTGATAATGAAAAACTGTTTTTT.